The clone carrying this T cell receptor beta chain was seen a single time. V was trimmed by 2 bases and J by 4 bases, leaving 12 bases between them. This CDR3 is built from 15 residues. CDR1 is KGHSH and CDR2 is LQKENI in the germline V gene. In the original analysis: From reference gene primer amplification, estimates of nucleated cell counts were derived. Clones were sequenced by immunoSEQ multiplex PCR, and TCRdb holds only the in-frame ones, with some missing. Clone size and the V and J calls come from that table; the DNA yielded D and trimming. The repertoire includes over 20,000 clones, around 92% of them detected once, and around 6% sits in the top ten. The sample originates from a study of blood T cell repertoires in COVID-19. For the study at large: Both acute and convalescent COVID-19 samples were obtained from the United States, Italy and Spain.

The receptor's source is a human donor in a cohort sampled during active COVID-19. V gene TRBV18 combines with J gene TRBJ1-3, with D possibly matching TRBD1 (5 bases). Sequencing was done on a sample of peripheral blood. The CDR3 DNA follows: TGTGCCAGCTCACCAGAGGGGACTCCGGGAAACACCATATATTTT. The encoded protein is CASSPEGTPGNTIYF.